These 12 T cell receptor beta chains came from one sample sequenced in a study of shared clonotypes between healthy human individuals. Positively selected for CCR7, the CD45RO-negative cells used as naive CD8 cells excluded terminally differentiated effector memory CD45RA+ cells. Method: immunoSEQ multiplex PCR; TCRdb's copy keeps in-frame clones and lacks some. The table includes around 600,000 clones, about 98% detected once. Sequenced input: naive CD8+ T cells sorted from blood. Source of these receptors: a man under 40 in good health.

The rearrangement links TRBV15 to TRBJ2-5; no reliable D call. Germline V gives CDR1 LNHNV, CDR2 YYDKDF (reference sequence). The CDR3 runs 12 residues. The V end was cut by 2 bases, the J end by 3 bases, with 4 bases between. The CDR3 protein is CATSRNEETQYF. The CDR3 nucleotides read TGTGCCACCAGCAGAAACGAAGAGACCCAGTACTTC.

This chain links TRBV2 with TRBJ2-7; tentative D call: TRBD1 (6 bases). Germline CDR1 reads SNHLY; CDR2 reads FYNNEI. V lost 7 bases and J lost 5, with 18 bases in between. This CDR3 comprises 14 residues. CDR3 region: CASMKTGTSNEQYF. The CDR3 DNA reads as TGTGCCAGCATGAAGACCGGGACAAGTAACGAGCAGTACTTC.

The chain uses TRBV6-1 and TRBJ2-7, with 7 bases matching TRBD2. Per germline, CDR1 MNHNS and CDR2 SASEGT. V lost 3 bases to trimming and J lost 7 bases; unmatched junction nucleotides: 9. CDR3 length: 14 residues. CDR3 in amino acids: CASSDGLDRSEQYF. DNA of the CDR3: TGTGCCAGCAGTGACGGACTAGACCGGAGTGAGCAGTACTTC.

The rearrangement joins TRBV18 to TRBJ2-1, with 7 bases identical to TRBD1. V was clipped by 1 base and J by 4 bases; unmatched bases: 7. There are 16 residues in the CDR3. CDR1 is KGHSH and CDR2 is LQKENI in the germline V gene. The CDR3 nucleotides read TGTGCCAGCTCACCACTTGGGGACAGATTATACAATGAGCAGTTCTTC. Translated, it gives CASSPLGDRLYNEQFF.

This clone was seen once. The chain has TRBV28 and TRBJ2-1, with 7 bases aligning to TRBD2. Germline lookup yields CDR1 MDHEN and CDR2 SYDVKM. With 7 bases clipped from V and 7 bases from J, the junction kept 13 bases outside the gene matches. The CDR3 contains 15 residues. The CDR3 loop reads CASTIGLTSLNEQFF. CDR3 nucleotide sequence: TGTGCCAGCACGATAGGCTTGACTAGCCTGAATGAGCAGTTCTTC.

The CDR3 region is CASSFYSGANVLTF. DNA of the CDR3: TGTGCCAGCAGCTTCTACTCTGGGGCCAACGTCCTGACTTTC. The chain links TRBV7-6 to TRBJ2-6, with D unresolved. Germline V CDR1 and CDR2: SGHVS, FNYEAQ. The CDR3 contains 14 residues. V gave up 3 bases and J gave up 0 bases, with 3 bases separating them.

CDR3 loop: CASSLAKGGATPAYGYTF. CDR3 nucleotide sequence: TGCGCCAGCAGCTTGGCCAAGGGAGGGGCCACACCCGCGTATGGCTACACCTTC. The genes are TRBV5-1 and TRBJ1-2; possible D gene TRBD1, 5 bases. CDR3 length: 18 amino acids. V dropped 0 bases and J dropped 5 bases, with 23 bases sitting between them. Germline assignment: CDR1 SGHRS and CDR2 YFSETQ.

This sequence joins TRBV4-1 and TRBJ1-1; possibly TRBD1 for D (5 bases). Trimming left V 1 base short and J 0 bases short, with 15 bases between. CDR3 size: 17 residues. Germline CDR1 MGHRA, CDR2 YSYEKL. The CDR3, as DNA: TGCGCCAGCAGCCAAGTAGGGGAAGGCTCGGTGAACACTGAAGCTTTCTTT. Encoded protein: CASSQVGEGSVNTEAFF.

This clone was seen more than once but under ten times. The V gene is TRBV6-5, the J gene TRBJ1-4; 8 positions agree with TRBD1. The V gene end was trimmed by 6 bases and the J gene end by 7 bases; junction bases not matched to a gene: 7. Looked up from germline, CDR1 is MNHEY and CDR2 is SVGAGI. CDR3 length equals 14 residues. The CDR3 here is CASRGQGWTEKLFF. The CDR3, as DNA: TGTGCCAGCAGAGGACAGGGTTGGACTGAAAAACTGTTTTTT.

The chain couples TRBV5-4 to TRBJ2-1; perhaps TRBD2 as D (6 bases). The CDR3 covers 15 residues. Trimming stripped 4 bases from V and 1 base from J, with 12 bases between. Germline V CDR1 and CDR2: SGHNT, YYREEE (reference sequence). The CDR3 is CASSDLAESYNEQFF. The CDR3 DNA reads TGTGCCAGCAGCGATTTAGCGGAATCCTACAATGAGCAGTTCTTC.

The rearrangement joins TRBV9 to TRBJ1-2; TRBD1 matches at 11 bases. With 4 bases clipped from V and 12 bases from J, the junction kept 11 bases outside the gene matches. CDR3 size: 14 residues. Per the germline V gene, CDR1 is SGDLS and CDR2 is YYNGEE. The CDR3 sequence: CASSLSGTGGWNTF. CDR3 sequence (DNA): TGTGCCAGCAGCTTATCCGGGACAGGGGGTTGGAACACCTTC.

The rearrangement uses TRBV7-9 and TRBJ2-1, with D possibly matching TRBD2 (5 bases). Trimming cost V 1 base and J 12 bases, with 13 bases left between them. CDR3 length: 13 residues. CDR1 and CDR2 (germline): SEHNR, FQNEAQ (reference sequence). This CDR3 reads CASSLGESFWQFF. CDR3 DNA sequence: TGTGCCAGCAGCTTAGGGGAGAGTTTCTGGCAGTTCTTC.